The 17 T cell receptor beta chains below come from one sample, sequenced in a study of T cells after yellow fever vaccination. TCRdb used MiXCR to reprocess the 5' RACE reads, holding one entry per CDR3 protein. Here the sample spans about 140,000 distinct CDR3 sequences, about 7% being singletons. The source was CD4+ T cells sorted from PBMCs, collected 10 days after the yellow fever booster vaccination. Every receptor here comes from a man aged 30-40 years who received the YFV17D yellow fever vaccine.

This clonotype was seen ten or more times. This chain uses TRBV10-3 with TRBJ2-1, with 7 bases that match TRBD2. Looked up from germline, CDR1 is ENHRY and CDR2 is SYGVKD. There are 15 residues in the CDR3. V lost 3 bases to trimming and J lost 5 bases; unmatched junction nucleotides: 7. Written as DNA, the CDR3 is TGTGCCATCAGTGATCGCGCGGGAGTGCACAATGAGCAGTTCTTC. Protein product: CAISDRAGVHNEQFF.

At least ten counts were recorded for this clonotype. This chain joins TRBV4-3 and TRBJ2-7; 10 nucleotides match TRBD1. CDR3 length: 15 residues. The ends lost 4 bases at V and 3 bases at J; junction bases unmatched: 6. CDR1 and CDR2 from the germline V gene are LGHNA and YSLEER. The CDR3 bases are TGCGCCAGCAGCCGGGGACAGGGGAACGGCTACGAGCAGTACTTC. Its protein product is CASSRGQGNGYEQYF.

This clonotype was counted ten times or more. The chain links TRBV12-3 or TRBV12-4 to TRBJ1-5, with TRBD1 matching 7 bases. J gave up 6 bases and V 6 bases, and 8 bases lay outside the gene matches. CDR3 length: 14 residues. CDR3 nucleotide sequence: TGTGCCAGCAGGGCAGGGGGAGGACTTCAGCCCCAGCATTTT. It yields the protein CASRAGGGLQPQHF.

The chain employs TRBV6-1 and TRBJ2-2; D is unclear. V was clipped by 6 bases and J by 0 bases, with 11 bases between them. The CDR3 is 15 amino acids. The germline gives CDR1 MNHNS, CDR2 SASEGT. CDR3 sequence reads: CASRRNDPNTGELFF. The CDR3 bases are TGTGCCAGCAGAAGAAATGACCCGAACACCGGGGAGCTGTTTTTT.

This rearrangement joins TRBV9 to TRBJ2-7; D uncertain. Germline values: CDR1 SGDLS, CDR2 YYNGEE. Trimming took 0 bases from V and 6 from J, leaving 13 bases between them. The CDR3 length is 14 residues. The CDR3 bases are TGTGCCAGCAGCGTAGGGCGACCGGGCTCCGAGCAGTACTTC. It is translated as CASSVGRPGSEQYF.

This clonotype was observed many times. V is TRBV27 and J is TRBJ1-2; D unclear. This CDR3 contains 13 residues. Germline CDR1 MNHEY, CDR2 SMNVEV (reference sequence). V shed 2 bases and J shed 8 bases, with 12 bases lying between them. The CDR3 reads CASSLIRGSGYTF. The CDR3 nucleotides are TGTGCCAGCAGTTTAATTAGAGGGTCCGGCTACACCTTC.

The rearrangement links TRBV18 to TRBJ1-2; 8 bases map to TRBD1. This CDR3 is 13 amino acids long. V was clipped by 3 bases and J by 7 bases; unmatched bases: 4. The V gene's germline CDR1 is KGHSH and CDR2 LQKENI. The CDR3 coding sequence is TGTGCCAGCTCACCGACAGGGGTGGTTGGCTACACCTTC. Its protein is CASSPTGVVGYTF. Full variable domain (outside the CDR3, taken from reference TRBV18 and TRBJ1-2): NAGVMQNPRHLVRRRGQEARLRCSPMKGHSHVYWYRQLPEEGLKFMVYLQKENIIDESGMPKERFSAEFPKEGPSILRIQQVVRGDSAAYFCASSPTGVVGYTFGSGTRLTVV.

This clonotype was observed at least ten times. V is TRBV7-2 and J is TRBJ2-1; D uncertain. Trimming cost V 1 base and J 6 bases, with 4 bases left between them. The germline V gene encodes CDR1 SGHTA and CDR2 FQGNSA. The CDR3 totals 12 residues. CDR3 sequence: CASSLDVNEQFF. The DNA of the CDR3 is TGTGCCAGCAGCTTAGACGTCAATGAGCAGTTCTTC.

This clonotype showed up just a few times. The chain combines TRBV6-2 or TRBV6-3 with TRBJ2-7; 11 bases line up with TRBD2. The V gene's germline CDR1 is MNHEY and CDR2 SVGEGT. This CDR3 has 16 residues. V shed 7 bases and J 4 bases; nucleotides not matched to a gene: 12. The CDR3 sequence is CASKRPGLAEHYEQYF. The CDR3 coding sequence is TGTGCCAGCAAGAGACCGGGACTAGCGGAACATTACGAGCAGTACTTC.

The chain links TRBV4-3 to TRBJ2-1, with TRBD1 as a possible D gene (7 bases). The V end was cut by 0 bases, the J end by 0 bases, with 12 bases between. Germline lookup yields CDR1 LGHNA and CDR2 YSLEER. This CDR3 is 17 amino acids long. The CDR3 DNA follows: TGCGCCAGCAGCCAAGAAGGAGGGGGCGCCTCCTACAATGAGCAGTTCTTC. Protein product: CASSQEGGGASYNEQFF.

This clonotype was seen repeatedly, ten times or more. The CDR3 protein is CASSPASGNSGANVLTF. The CDR3 region has the DNA TGCGCCAGCAGCCCCGCTAGCGGTAACTCTGGGGCCAACGTCCTGACTTTC. The chain links TRBV4-3 to TRBJ2-6; 7 nucleotides match TRBD2. Germline CDR1 is LGHNA and CDR2 is YSLEER. J gave up 0 bases and V 4 bases, and 6 bases lay outside the gene matches. The CDR3 length is 17 residues.

This clonotype was counted at least ten times. The chain couples TRBV11-1 to TRBJ2-5; D remains unclear. Trimming took 4 bases from V and 5 from J, leaving 14 bases between them. The CDR3 loop spans 14 amino acids. The germline CDR1 and CDR2 sequences are SGHAT and FQDESV (reference sequence). The DNA for the CDR3 is TGTGCCAGCAGCTCCCTGGGTGCGTGGGAGACCCAGTACTTC. Amino acids: CASSSLGAWETQYF.

This clonotype was recorded many times. This sequence joins TRBV2 and TRBJ2-3; no definite D call. There are 12 residues in the CDR3. Germline CDR1 reads SNHLY; CDR2 reads FYNNEI. V dropped 9 bases and J dropped 14 bases, with 21 bases sitting between them. The DNA of the CDR3 is TGTGCCAGACGACAACCGGAGTTGGCCATGTATTTT. Translation gives CARRQPELAMYF.

This clonotype was detected only a few times. The chain recombines TRBV5-1 with TRBJ1-6; D gene uncertain. The CDR3 sequence is 14 residues long. Between the trimmed V and J ends, which lost 1 base and 5 bases, there was a span of 7 bases. Germline V gene sequence: CDR1 SGHRS, CDR2 YFSETQ. The CDR3 DNA reads TGCGCCAGCAGCTTGCAGATAGATAATTCACCCCTCCACTTT. The encoded protein is CASSLQIDNSPLHF.

In this sample, this clonotype turned up many times. This rearrangement joins TRBV6-5 to TRBJ2-5; D is unclear. This CDR3 contains 15 residues. Germline V lookup: CDR1 MNHEY, CDR2 SVGAGI. V was cut by 0 bases and J by 0 bases, with 8 bases left in between. The DNA of the CDR3 is TGTGCCAGCAGTTACTCGACGGAAGACCAAGAGACCCAGTACTTC. This codes for CASSYSTEDQETQYF.

As concerns this clonotype: A much larger clone differs by one base, so this may be a read error. The gene calls are TRBV21-1 and TRBJ2-7; the table's D call TRBD1 went unverified against the DNA. TRBV21-1 has pseudogene status. The CDR3 runs 12 residues. The CDR3 loop reads CASSKEDRAQYF. CDR3 nucleotide sequence: TGTGCCAGCAGCAAAGAGGACAGGGCGCAGTACTTC.

This clonotype was seen ten or more times. The chain combines TRBV20-1 with TRBJ2-5; TRBD1 aligns across 8 bases. V lost 5 bases to trimming and J lost 5 bases; unmatched junction nucleotides: 16. This CDR3 spans 16 amino acids. The germline CDR1 and CDR2 sequences are DFQATT and SNEGSKA (reference sequence). This CDR3 reads CSAGRPKTGGMETQYF. CDR3 nucleotides: TGCAGTGCTGGAAGACCCAAAACAGGGGGTATGGAGACCCAGTACTTC.